These 25 T cell receptor beta chains came from one sample sequenced in a study of response to subunit inactivated influenza vaccine. Using its own MiXCR run on the RT-PCR reads, TCRdb lists one record per CDR3 protein. Of more than 150,000 distinct CDR3 sequences in the sample, around 8.8% were seen once. This specimen consisted of non-naive T cells sorted from PBMCs, obtained on the day of vaccination. Receptor source: a man aged 45-65 years who received an inactivated influenza vaccine.

This clonotype is a singleton in its sample. The chain uses TRBV4-1 and TRBJ2-1; D is unclear. V gave up 0 bases and J gave up 2 bases, with 11 bases separating them. The CDR3 spans 16 residues. Germline CDR1 reads MGHRA; CDR2 reads YSYEKL. The CDR3 DNA follows: TGCGCCAGCAGCCAAGATCTGGGTCGGACCTACAATGAGCAGTTCTTC. Translating it yields CASSQDLGRTYNEQFF.

This clonotype was counted ten times or more. The chain couples TRBV7-2 to TRBJ2-1; 7 nucleotides agree with TRBD1. This CDR3 spans 15 amino acids. V was clipped by 3 bases and J by 1 base; unmatched bases: 3. Germline CDR1 and CDR2: SGHTA and FQGNSA. The CDR3 sequence is CASSFRQGSYNEQFF. For the CDR3, the DNA is TGTGCCAGCAGCTTCCGACAGGGTTCCTACAATGAGCAGTTCTTC.

This chain connects TRBV20-1 to TRBJ2-4; either TRBD1 or TRBD2 may fit D (5 bases each). There are 14 residues in the CDR3. CDR1 is DFQATT and CDR2 is SNEGSKA in the germline V gene (reference sequence). The V gene lost 7 bases and the J gene lost 2 bases, with 15 bases spanning the gap. The CDR3 reads CSGDGPPSKNIQYF. CDR3 coding DNA: TGCAGTGGGGACGGGCCCCCTTCCAAAAACATTCAGTACTTC.

This clonotype was counted at least ten times. This chain connects TRBV7-2 to TRBJ2-3, with TRBD2 matching 12 bases. The CDR3 has 15 amino acids. Per germline, CDR1 SGHTA and CDR2 FQGNSA. V shed 5 bases and J 4 bases; nucleotides not matched to a gene: 4. Here the CDR3 DNA reads TGTGCCAGCAGCAGACTAGCGGGAGCAGCAGATACGCAGTATTTT. This encodes CASSRLAGAADTQYF.

The V gene is TRBV4-3, the J gene TRBJ2-3, with TRBD2 identical over 16 bases. V was clipped by 5 bases and J by 6 bases; unmatched bases: 8. In germline, CDR1 is LGHNA, CDR2 YSLEER. This CDR3 has 17 residues. The CDR3 nucleotides are TGCGCCAGCAGCACGGGACTAGCGGGAGGGCCGGAGGATACGCAGTATTTT. Its translation is CASSTGLAGGPEDTQYF.

This clonotype has ten or more counts. The rearrangement links TRBV9 to TRBJ2-5; D is ambiguous. CDR3 size: 13 residues. V lost 0 bases and J lost 4, with 7 bases in between. Germline lookup yields CDR1 SGDLS and CDR2 YYNGEE. The CDR3 loop is CASSVEGRETQYF. In nucleotides, the CDR3 is TGTGCCAGCAGCGTAGAAGGGCGAGAGACCCAGTACTTC.

This clonotype came up many times. The rearrangement uses TRBV6-1 and TRBJ2-1; D remains unclear. This CDR3 has 13 amino acids. Germline values: CDR1 MNHNS, CDR2 SASEGT. V gave up 6 bases and J gave up 15 bases, with 21 bases separating them. This CDR3 reads CASSPAEVPSWFF. CDR3 DNA sequence: TGTGCCAGCAGCCCTGCGGAAGTACCAAGTTGGTTCTTC.

At least ten counts were recorded for this clonotype. The gene calls are TRBV7-9 and TRBJ2-1; the D gene could be TRBD1 or TRBD2 (6 bases each). Trimming removed 1 base from V and 5 bases from J, with 12 bases in between. CDR1 is SEHNR, CDR2 FQNEAQ, per germline (reference sequence). The CDR3 has 15 amino acids. CDR3: CASSLEGGLHNEQFF. Here the CDR3 DNA reads TGTGCCAGCAGCTTAGAGGGGGGCCTTCACAATGAGCAGTTCTTC.

This clonotype showed up many times. This rearrangement joins TRBV29-1 to TRBJ2-1; a possible D gene is TRBD2 (5 bases). Germline V gives CDR1 SQVTM, CDR2 ANQGSEA. The CDR3 sequence is 9 residues long. Trimming took 3 bases from V and 15 from J, leaving 9 bases between them. CDR3 region: CSVETNRFF. CDR3 in DNA: TGCAGCGTTGAGACTAATCGGTTCTTC.

The chain joins TRBV7-9 to TRBJ2-1, with D possibly TRBD2 on 6 matching bases. Deletions cut 4 bases from V and 7 bases from J, with 17 bases between. The CDR3 covers 15 residues. Germline V gene data show CDR1 as SEHNR and CDR2 as FQNEAQ (reference sequence). CDR3 residues: CASSSGTLKVNEQFF. The CDR3 DNA reads TGTGCCAGCAGCTCCGGGACTCTAAAGGTGAATGAGCAGTTCTTC.

The V call is TRBV5-1, the J call TRBJ1-1, with D possibly matching TRBD1 (6 bases). V was clipped by 4 bases and J by 3 bases, with 10 bases between them. Germline CDR1 is SGHRS and CDR2 is YFSETQ. The CDR3 has 13 residues. The CDR3 DNA is TGCGCCAGCAGCAAACAGGGCCACACTGAAGCTTTCTTT. Amino acid sequence: CASSKQGHTEAFF.

This clonotype showed up many times. The chain couples TRBV24-1 to TRBJ2-5; tentatively, D is TRBD2 (5 bases). The CDR3 covers 12 residues. Germline assignment: CDR1 KGHDR and CDR2 SFDVKD. V shed 5 bases and J shed 9 bases, with 12 bases lying between them. The CDR3 protein is CATSGPRDAQYF. The CDR3 DNA is TGTGCCACCAGTGGGCCGAGGGATGCCCAGTACTTC.

This clonotype was found many times. The CDR3 coding sequence is TGTGCCAGCAGCACCCGGGACAGGGGGCCTGAAAAACTGTTTTTT. It codes for CASSTRDRGPEKLFF. This rearrangement joins TRBV12-3 or TRBV12-4 to TRBJ1-4; 12 positions match TRBD1. The CDR3 contains 15 residues. V dropped 6 bases and J dropped 7; count of bases not matched to a gene: 6.

This clonotype has ten or more counts. The chain carries TRBV12-3 or TRBV12-4 and TRBJ1-2, with TRBD1 identical over 8 bases. Trimming cost V 5 bases and J 5 bases; bases outside gene matches: 7. This CDR3 contains 14 residues. CDR3 sequence: CASSGRGLGYGYTF. The CDR3 bases are TGTGCCAGCAGTGGCAGGGGGCTAGGGTATGGCTACACCTTC.

V usage is TRBV5-1 and J usage is TRBJ2-7; 11 bases agree with TRBD2. The V and J ends lost 3 bases and 6 bases, in that order; junction bases with no gene match: 5. This CDR3 region has 14 residues. CDR1 and CDR2 (germline): SGHRS, YFSETQ. The CDR3 reads CASSSGLADPEQYF. The CDR3 bases are TGCGCCAGCAGCTCGGGACTAGCGGATCCCGAGCAGTACTTC.

This clonotype was seen many times. The gene calls are TRBV29-1 and TRBJ2-3; D remains unclear. The germline gives CDR1 SQVTM, CDR2 ANQGSEA. Trimming cost V 4 bases and J 0 bases, with 14 bases left between them. The CDR3 has 15 residues. The CDR3 DNA is TGCAGCGTTGGGCAGTCCCAGACTAGCACAGATACGCAGTATTTT. The encoded protein is CSVGQSQTSTDTQYF.

This chain uses TRBV27 with TRBJ2-7, with TRBD1 matching 7 bases. Trimming at V came to 5 bases and at J to 1 base, leaving 8 bases not matched to a gene. Germline CDR1 is MNHEY and CDR2 is SMNVEV (reference sequence). The CDR3 has 15 amino acids. The CDR3 nucleotides read TGTGCCAGCAGTGAACAGGGGTATCCGTCCTACGAGCAGTACTTC. It is translated as CASSEQGYPSYEQYF.

There are a few counts of this clonotype. CDR3 nucleotides: TGTGCCAGCAGCAGACGGGACACCGCAACTAATGAAAAACTGTTTTTT. Translated, it gives CASSRRDTATNEKLFF. The genes are TRBV5-6 and TRBJ1-4; a possible D gene is TRBD1 (6 bases). V dropped 4 bases and J dropped 0 bases, with 13 bases sitting between them. Germline V gene sequence: CDR1 SGHDT, CDR2 YYEEEE. The CDR3 extends over 16 amino acids.

The V call is TRBV12-3 or TRBV12-4, the J call TRBJ1-1; D not resolved. Between the trimmed V and J ends, which lost 6 bases and 1 base, there was a span of 12 bases. The CDR3 contains 14 residues. In DNA, the CDR3 is TGTGCCAGCAGCCCCGGGAACCAGAACACTGAAGCTTTCTTT. Amino acids: CASSPGNQNTEAFF.

A word on this clonotype: A read error may explain this, as a much larger clone is one base away. The chain recombines TRBV5-5 with TRBJ2-6; 7 nucleotides line up with TRBD1. J lost 0 bases, V lost 4 bases, and 4 bases had no gene match. The CDR3 extends over 16 amino acids. CDR1 is SGHKS and CDR2 is YYEKEE in the germline V gene (reference sequence). CDR3 DNA: TGTGCCAGCAGCCTTGCAGGGGGCTCTGGGGCCAACGTCCTGACTTTC. Translated: CASSLAGGSGANVLTF.

The table lists this clonotype with many counts. Relative to the germline gene, one junction end is altered; a read error may explain this. The V gene is TRBV5-1, the J gene TRBJ2-1; no clear D. Germline V gene lookup returns CDR1 SGHRS and CDR2 YFSETQ. The CDR3 totals 15 residues. CDR3 DNA: TGCGCCAGCAGACCAGGCACCGTCTTAATCAATGAGCTGTTCTTC. The encoded protein is CASRPGTVLINELFF.

In this sample, this clonotype turned up a few times. V is TRBV18 and J is TRBJ2-3, with 11 bases lining up with TRBD2. From germline, CDR1 is KGHSH and CDR2 LQKENI. V was clipped by 5 bases and J by 12 bases; unmatched bases: 4. This CDR3 region has 12 residues. The CDR3 DNA follows: TGTGCCAGCTCAACAGGGACTAGCGGACAGTATTTT. Its translation: CASSTGTSGQYF.

This clonotype was seen more than once but under ten times. V gene TRBV12-3 or TRBV12-4 combines with J gene TRBJ1-5, with 7 nucleotides matching TRBD1. The CDR3 covers 14 residues. Trimming at V came to 7 bases and at J to 4 bases, leaving 7 bases not matched to a gene. CDR3 nucleotide sequence: TGTGCCAGCACCCTCGGGACAGTAAATCAGCCCCAGCATTTT. Protein sequence: CASTLGTVNQPQHF.

The chain has TRBV3-1 and TRBJ2-6, with 10 bases fitting TRBD1. Germline-derived CDR1 and CDR2 are LGHDT and YNNKEL (reference sequence). The CDR3 loop spans 17 amino acids. V lost 4 bases, J lost 0 bases, and 3 bases stayed unmatched. CDR3: CASSRRTGGSGANVLTF. Here the CDR3 DNA reads TGTGCCAGCAGCCGACGGACAGGGGGCTCTGGGGCCAACGTCCTGACTTTC.

This clonotype showed up many times. J is TRBJ1-1 and V is TRBV12-3 or TRBV12-4; 7 nucleotides match TRBD1. There are 13 residues in the CDR3. V shed 1 base and J 10 bases; nucleotides not matched to a gene: 6. CDR3 residues: CASSLGTGQRAFF. The CDR3 region has the DNA TGTGCCAGCAGTTTAGGGACAGGCCAGAGAGCTTTCTTT.